The rows below give T cell receptor delta chains drawn from one sample of a study of gamma-delta chains in newborns, infants, children. TCRdb reprocessed the reads using CATT. The data hold about 3,200 delta-chain clones, with 50% to 55% observed a single time. The sequenced material came from blood. The source of these receptors is a child who received the measles vaccine. Both conserved end residues are trimmed from each CDR3.

v_call	cdr3_aa
TRAV29/DV5	AASGYGWGPRRYTDKLI
TRDV2	ACDPRTGSNTDKLI
TRDV1	ALGGYTTDVYWGIRHAPKLI
TRAV29/DV5	AASVRNLWGIRVTYTDKLI
TRAV29/DV5	AATAILQTTGGDSWDTRQMF
TRDV2	ACDALLGDTRAALTAQLF
TRDV2	ACDTASTPKSAWDTRQMF
TRAV29/DV5	AASGRVGVLGDYTDKLI
TRDV1	ALGELSSLVLGDTSQADKLI
TRDV2	ACDSPMGEYARRDKLI
TRDV2	ACVELGDYGFSDKLI
TRDV1	ALGERPFPDPAYTDKLI
TRDV2	ACDLLGDRYTDKLI
TRDV1	ALGKEILLLLKGAYTDKLI
TRDV2	ACDTVAGGYAGTDKLI
TRDV2	ACDKAPLGGGYRIDKLI
TRDV2	ACDTVSWDTRQMF
TRDV2	ACDVLGDDSWDTRQMF
TRDV2	ACDTMGAPSSWDTRQMF
TRDV2	ACDLLGDIPYTDKLI
TRDV3	AFMPGAGGDKLI
TRDV2	ACDTLGGSDDKLI
TRDV2	ACDTTGGSWDTRQMF
TRDV2	ACDALLGDTRAALTAQPF
TRDV2	ACDTVTGRGGFADKLI
TRDV2	ACDTGGYRSSWDTRQMF
TRDV2	ACDTGGFSSWDTRQMF
TRAV29/DV5	AASEVFSTWGLLKPNTDKLI
TRDV1	ALGEPYWGIQGTDKLI
TRDV1	ALGPDPPSRNPCTGGYADKLI
TRDV1	ALGEFVSWGFPFSHTGPTDKLI
TRDV2	ACDGVDWGIRNTDKLI
TRDV2	ASESLLGDYTDKLI
TRDV3	AHPLPSFGPDKLI
TRDV3	ALRTSWSGGYHRYTDKLI
TRDV2	ACDPMEWGIQSDKLI
TRDV2	ACDTVLGDSSSWDTRQMF
TRDV1	ALGELPPTGGREAQLF
TRDV1	ALVEPLPLTGGYTDKLI
TRDV2	ACDTGPSGPGAVHTDKLI
TRDV2	AGDPLSGDPSYTDKLI
TRDV1	ALGRKGSPNTVLGHPYTDKLI
TRDV2	ACDFLLGDTNDKLI
TRDV2	ACDTVLGDTPSSWDTRQMF
TRDV2	ACDTVGIEKGTDKLI
TRDV2	ACDTVGDSNKLI
TRDV2	ACDTAGGHSWDTRQMF
TRDV1	ALGEDRLPRLLGDYTDKLI
TRDV1	ALGECLRRGSYTDKLI
TRDV1	ALGEPTSIPPSFDWGIPLGAQLF
TRDV2	ACEYWGSSWDTRQMF
TRDV2	ACDTFLGDTRSWDTRQMF
TRDV2	ACDEWGDTDKLI
TRDV2	ACDTGGYASSWDTRQMF
TRDV3	AFTRFPSSDKLI